A selection of T cell receptor beta chains follows, all from one sample in a study of tumor T cells in aggressive B-cell lymphoma. TCRdb's table, derived via immunoSEQ multiplex PCR, lists solely in-frame clones and lacks some. The table shows 10,000 or so clones, with about 90% occurring only once. The sample comprised tumor tissue. The receptors shown here come from an adult with diffuse large B cell lymphoma. CDR3s include the opening cysteine and the closing phenylalanine or tryptophan. Each record gives: V gene, D gene, clone size, J gene, CDR3 protein, CDR3 DNA. The D gene is left open where the match is weak. The size of a clone is reported for some rows only, either as once, few or many, or as a class for expanded clones.

v_call: TRBV6-5; d_call: .; clone_size: .; j_call: TRBJ2-7; cdr3_aa: CASSYGGELYEQYF; cdr3_nt: TGTGCCAGCAGTTACGGAGGGGAGTTGTACGAGCAGTACTTC
v_call: TRBV2; d_call: TRBD2; clone_size: .; j_call: TRBJ2-1; cdr3_aa: CASWGGLYNEQFF; cdr3_nt: TGTGCCAGCTGGGGGGGACTTTACAATGAGCAGTTCTTC
v_call: TRBV20-1; d_call: .; clone_size: .; j_call: TRBJ2-1; cdr3_aa: CSAPASNEQFF; cdr3_nt: TGCAGTGCCCCTGCTAGCAATGAGCAGTTCTTC
v_call: TRBV9; d_call: .; clone_size: .; j_call: TRBJ2-5; cdr3_aa: CASSVDLQETQYF; cdr3_nt: TGTGCCAGCAGCGTTGATCTACAAGAGACCCAGTACTTC
v_call: TRBV7-6; d_call: TRBD1; clone_size: .; j_call: TRBJ2-1; cdr3_aa: CASSPPGQRSYNEQFF; cdr3_nt: TGTGCCAGCAGCCCGCCGGGACAGAGGTCTTACAATGAGCAGTTCTTC
v_call: TRBV14; d_call: TRBD2; clone_size: once; j_call: TRBJ2-2; cdr3_aa: CASSRPSGNTGELFF; cdr3_nt: TGTGCCAGCAGCCGTCCTAGCGGTAACACCGGGGAGCTGTTTTTT
v_call: TRBV5-1; d_call: .; clone_size: .; j_call: TRBJ1-1; cdr3_aa: CASSPGGTAFF; cdr3_nt: TGCGCCAGCAGCCCCGGGGGGACGGCTTTCTTT
v_call: TRBV25-1; d_call: .; clone_size: .; j_call: TRBJ2-1; cdr3_aa: CASSLGGGNEQFF; cdr3_nt: TGTGCCAGCAGTCTGGGAGGGGGCAATGAGCAGTTCTTC
v_call: TRBV7-2; d_call: .; clone_size: .; j_call: TRBJ1-1; cdr3_aa: CASSPNSEAFF; cdr3_nt: TGTGCCAGCAGCCCTAACTCTGAAGCTTTCTTT
v_call: TRBV29-1; d_call: TRBD1; clone_size: .; j_call: TRBJ1-2; cdr3_aa: CSVTGQGLGYTF; cdr3_nt: TGCAGCGTGACAGGACAGGGTTTGGGCTACACCTTC
v_call: TRBV7-9; d_call: TRBD1; clone_size: .; j_call: TRBJ2-7; cdr3_aa: CASRWGTGENEQYF; cdr3_nt: TGTGCCAGCAGATGGGGGACAGGGGAAAACGAGCAGTACTTC
v_call: TRBV19; d_call: .; clone_size: .; j_call: TRBJ1-5; cdr3_aa: CASTTVGGRNQPQHF; cdr3_nt: .
v_call: TRBV14; d_call: .; clone_size: .; j_call: TRBJ2-1; cdr3_aa: CASSQLLADEQFF; cdr3_nt: TGTGCCAGCAGTCAACTTCTAGCAGATGAGCAGTTCTTC
v_call: TRBV7-7; d_call: .; clone_size: .; j_call: TRBJ2-1; cdr3_aa: CASSLVGDYNEQFF; cdr3_nt: TGTGCTAGCAGCTTAGTAGGGGACTACAATGAGCAGTTCTTC
v_call: TRBV10-3; d_call: TRBD2; clone_size: .; j_call: TRBJ2-2; cdr3_aa: CAISSTAGTTNTGELFF; cdr3_nt: TGTGCCATCAGTTCGACCGCCGGGACTACGAACACCGGGGAGCTGTTTTTT
v_call: TRBV30; d_call: .; clone_size: .; j_call: TRBJ2-1; cdr3_aa: CAGSFTGNNEQFF; cdr3_nt: TGTGCCGGAAGTTTCACAGGGAACAATGAGCAGTTCTTC
v_call: TRBV11-2; d_call: TRBD2; clone_size: .; j_call: TRBJ2-1; cdr3_aa: CASSTLGAGVFNEQFF; cdr3_nt: TGTGCCAGCAGCACCCTAGGGGCGGGAGTCTTCAATGAGCAGTTCTTC
v_call: TRBV5-1; d_call: TRBD1; clone_size: .; j_call: TRBJ2-2; cdr3_aa: CASSFSLVSNLRGTGETGELFF; cdr3_nt: TGCGCCAGCAGCTTTTCTCTAGTGTCAAATCTCCGGGGGACAGGGGAAACCGGGGAGCTGTTTTTT
v_call: TRBV18; d_call: .; clone_size: once; j_call: TRBJ1-1; cdr3_aa: CASSPVKGGTEAFF; cdr3_nt: TGTGCCAGCTCACCAGTGAAGGGGGGGACTGAAGCTTTCTTT
v_call: TRBV30; d_call: .; clone_size: .; j_call: TRBJ1-3; cdr3_aa: CAWRYAGNTIYF; cdr3_nt: TGTGCCTGGAGGTATGCTGGAAACACCATATATTTT
v_call: TRBV6-5; d_call: TRBD1; clone_size: .; j_call: TRBJ1-2; cdr3_aa: CASSRSRRGPYGYTF; cdr3_nt: TGTGCCAGCAGTAGGTCCCGCAGGGGGCCCTATGGCTACACCTTC
v_call: TRBV9; d_call: .; clone_size: .; j_call: TRBJ1-4; cdr3_aa: CASSATGLSYEKLFF; cdr3_nt: TGTGCCAGCAGCGCGACTGGACTGTCTTATGAAAAACTGTTTTTT
v_call: TRBV6-6; d_call: .; clone_size: .; j_call: TRBJ2-7; cdr3_aa: CASSYRGAYEQYF; cdr3_nt: TGTGCCAGCAGTTATCGGGGGGCTTACGAGCAGTACTTC
v_call: TRBV27; d_call: TRBD1; clone_size: .; j_call: TRBJ2-5; cdr3_aa: CASSLGTGGRETQYF; cdr3_nt: TGTGCCAGCAGTTTAGGGACAGGGGGCAGAGAGACCCAGTACTTC
v_call: TRBV18; d_call: TRBD1; clone_size: once; j_call: TRBJ1-4; cdr3_aa: CASSLGQAGEKLFF; cdr3_nt: TGTGCCAGCTCACTCGGACAGGCGGGTGAAAAACTGTTTTTT
v_call: TRBV9; d_call: .; clone_size: few; j_call: TRBJ1-3; cdr3_aa: CASSGQGTGNTIYF; cdr3_nt: TGTGCCAGCAGCGGCCAGGGTACTGGAAACACCATATATTTT
v_call: TRBV2; d_call: .; clone_size: .; j_call: TRBJ2-2; cdr3_aa: CASSERTTELFF; cdr3_nt: TGTGCCAGCAGTGAGAGGACAACGGAACTGTTTTTT
v_call: TRBV6-6; d_call: .; clone_size: .; j_call: TRBJ2-1; cdr3_aa: CASIAGSAYNEQFF; cdr3_nt: TGTGCCAGCATCGCGGGGTCCGCCTACAATGAGCAGTTCTTC
v_call: TRBV6-5; d_call: .; clone_size: .; j_call: TRBJ1-2; cdr3_aa: CASSSLTRTAGYTF; cdr3_nt: TGTGCCAGCAGTTCCCTTACGCGGACAGCTGGCTACACCTTC
v_call: TRBV29-1; d_call: .; clone_size: .; j_call: TRBJ1-3; cdr3_aa: CSVEPGYGNTIYF; cdr3_nt: TGCAGCGTTGAACCCGGGTATGGAAACACCATATATTTT
v_call: TRBV6-5; d_call: .; clone_size: .; j_call: TRBJ1-1; cdr3_aa: CASSYGLGNMAFF; cdr3_nt: TGTGCCAGCAGTTACGGTCTCGGGAATATGGCTTTCTTT
v_call: TRBV5-4; d_call: TRBD1; clone_size: .; j_call: TRBJ1-2; cdr3_aa: CASSPRDSPYGYTF; cdr3_nt: TGTGCCAGTAGCCCCCGGGACAGCCCCTATGGCTACACCTTC
v_call: TRBV9; d_call: .; clone_size: once; j_call: TRBJ1-1; cdr3_aa: CASSVETAGNTEAFF; cdr3_nt: TGTGCCAGCAGCGTAGAGACAGCAGGGAACACTGAAGCTTTCTTT
v_call: TRBV6-5; d_call: .; clone_size: .; j_call: TRBJ1-1; cdr3_aa: CASSYDRGDHTEAFF; cdr3_nt: TGTGCCAGCAGTTACGATCGGGGGGACCACACTGAAGCTTTCTTT
v_call: TRBV7-2; d_call: TRBD1; clone_size: .; j_call: TRBJ1-1; cdr3_aa: CASSLGQGITTEAFF; cdr3_nt: TGTGCCAGCAGCCTGGGACAGGGAATAACCACTGAAGCTTTCTTT
v_call: TRBV5-4; d_call: TRBD2; clone_size: .; j_call: TRBJ2-7; cdr3_aa: CASSRGTSGTVEQYF; cdr3_nt: TGTGCCAGCAGCCGTGGGACTAGCGGGACAGTCGAGCAGTACTTC
v_call: TRBV19; d_call: .; clone_size: .; j_call: TRBJ1-5; cdr3_aa: CASSTTALNQPQHF; cdr3_nt: TGTGCCAGTAGTACTACAGCTTTGAATCAGCCCCAGCATTTT
v_call: TRBV6-6; d_call: TRBD2; clone_size: once; j_call: TRBJ2-7; cdr3_aa: CASSGASGGAYEQYF; cdr3_nt: TGTGCCAGCAGCGGAGCTAGCGGGGGGGCCTACGAGCAGTACTTC
v_call: TRBV6-6; d_call: .; clone_size: .; j_call: TRBJ1-3; cdr3_aa: CASSPTGSSGNTIYF; cdr3_nt: TGTGCCAGCAGTCCAACAGGGAGCTCTGGAAACACCATATATTTT
v_call: TRBV30; d_call: TRBD1; clone_size: .; j_call: TRBJ1-2; cdr3_aa: CAWNKQGGGYTF; cdr3_nt: TGTGCCTGGAACAAACAGGGGGGGGGCTACACCTTC
v_call: TRBV5-1; d_call: TRBD2; clone_size: .; j_call: TRBJ2-1; cdr3_aa: CASTPLAGAANEQFF; cdr3_nt: TGCGCCAGCACCCCTCTAGCGGGAGCAGCGAATGAGCAGTTCTTC
v_call: TRBV10-3; d_call: .; clone_size: .; j_call: TRBJ2-1; cdr3_aa: CATKGSQRDYNEQFF; cdr3_nt: TGTGCCACCAAAGGTTCCCAACGGGATTACAATGAGCAGTTCTTC
v_call: TRBV11-1; d_call: TRBD2; clone_size: .; j_call: TRBJ2-7; cdr3_aa: CASSLFLTSVSYEQYF; cdr3_nt: TGTGCCAGCAGCTTATTTCTGACTAGCGTGTCCTACGAGCAGTACTTC
v_call: TRBV11-3; d_call: .; clone_size: .; j_call: TRBJ2-7; cdr3_aa: CASSLVSGIGPYEQYF; cdr3_nt: TGTGCCAGCAGCTTAGTATCCGGGATAGGCCCCTACGAGCAGTACTTC
v_call: TRBV7-8; d_call: .; clone_size: .; j_call: TRBJ2-1; cdr3_aa: CASSTGTNNEQFF; cdr3_nt: TGTGCCAGCAGCACCGGGACAAACAATGAGCAGTTCTTC
v_call: TRBV6-6; d_call: .; clone_size: .; j_call: TRBJ2-7; cdr3_aa: CASTDRTYEQYF; cdr3_nt: TGTGCCAGTACCGACAGAACCTACGAGCAGTACTTC
v_call: TRBV7-6; d_call: TRBD1; clone_size: .; j_call: TRBJ1-1; cdr3_aa: CASSNGQGWTEAFF; cdr3_nt: TGTGCCAGCAGCAATGGACAGGGATGGACTGAAGCTTTCTTT
v_call: TRBV6-1; d_call: TRBD1; clone_size: .; j_call: TRBJ1-6; cdr3_aa: CASSARTDRSGLYNLPLHF; cdr3_nt: TGTGCCAGCAGTGCAAGGACGGACAGGTCCGGGCTCTATAATTTACCCCTCCACTTT
v_call: TRBV5-1; d_call: .; clone_size: .; j_call: TRBJ1-1; cdr3_aa: CASSPGTSNTEAFF; cdr3_nt: TGCGCCAGCAGCCCCGGGACATCGAACACTGAAGCTTTCTTT